This note documents a single T cell receptor beta chain sequence. It has no known antigen specificity. The record has no base qualities; no much larger clone is one base away. CDR1 and CDR2 are read off the germline V gene as MDHEN and SYDVKM. CDR3 length: 12 amino acids, cysteine to valine. The kept DNA is CDR3 alone, 36 bases in frame from the first base. Deletion took 5 bases off V and 4 bases off J, with a span of 9 bases between the germline ends. This sample was included in a study of cytomegalovirus exposure and HLA in healthy donors (dated by TCRdb to 2015 to 2018). Background on the whole study: According to an earlier analysis of 587 of the donors, 150 million to 200 million T cells yielded some 110 million unique TCR beta sequences and about 280 Gb of sequence data. The number of donors typed differed by locus, with roughly 629-640 for A, B, C, DRB1 and DQB1, around 560 for DQA1, 600 to 610 for DPA1, and 450 to 480 for DPB1. All discovery cohort repertoires had been generated on a single sequencing platform. An early release that covered fewer than 800 HLA-typed donors contained approximately 300 gigabases of sequencing data and 75 million to 100 million unique TCR sequences. To study patterns of TCR occurrence, a later analysis re-analyzed previously published TCR beta repertoires from several hundred donors and added high-resolution HLA genotyping. Besides the first cohort of roughly 660 subjects, a separate validation cohort made up of 120 different subjects was used. Alongside the repertoire data, information on donor age, sex, ethnicity and CMV serostatus was compiled. The study combined high-throughput TCR immunosequencing, statistical association of individual TCRs with disease status, and machine learning to predict cytomegalovirus infection status. The study aimed to test whether signatures of past pathogen exposure could be identified by cataloging public T cell receptors. Rather than using new phenotypic data, the later analysis identified candidate immune exposures from TCR beta sequences and from how often those sequences occurred across donors. Across some 400 genotyped donors of the cohort, an average of 235,054 unique TCR beta nucleotide sequences per donor were sequenced, and roughly 17% of those sequences were non-productive. Both class I and class II loci were covered by HLA typing, at four-digit resolution. In a later genetic analysis, genome-wide SNP genotypes for about three fifths of the 666 donors were used, and that subset was treated as a discovery cohort. The study profiled the T cell repertoires of around 700 subjects by immunosequencing and related them to cytomegalovirus serostatus. To decide whether each TCR beta V gene segment behaved as functional or pseudogenic, an earlier analysis of some 580 of the donors relied on high-throughput TCR beta sequencing. Of the roughly 420 genotyped donors, roughly 80% were placed in the genetic ancestry cluster associated with self-reported Caucasian donors. About five DR-DQ haplotypes were handled as single units for association and clustering because linkage in the cohort was strong.

The cohort consisted of some 670 healthy bone marrow donors. All cohort members were sampled while nominally healthy, although unrecorded immune exposures were likely present. The donor tested CMV seronegative, placing the donor among the 350 to 400 seronegative members of the cohort. Each donor provided a peripheral blood sample, and peripheral blood mononuclear cells were used for TCR beta sequencing. The Qiagen DNeasy Blood Extraction Kit was used to extract genomic DNA from the blood cell samples. Library preparation was by the immunoSEQ multiplex PCR assay. For the multiplex PCR, a mixture combining 60 forward primers for TCR Vbeta segments and 13 reverse primers for TCR Jbeta segments was used. The CDR3 region of rearranged TCR beta genes was amplified from genomic DNA with a multiplex PCR assay. Amplified TCR beta libraries were sequenced as 87-base-pair reads on the Illumina HiSeq System. In the original analysis: In a later analysis, some 80 million unique TCR beta chains were counted across the 666 repertoires, and roughly 11 million of these chains were shared by at least two donors. Raw reads were error-corrected and collapsed into unique sequences with a nearest-neighbor algorithm that merged closely related sequences to remove PCR and sequencing errors. To assign V, D and J gene segments, CDR3 sequences were aligned to IMGT reference sequences. For a sequence to be retained, at least a six-nucleotide match to both a V gene segment and a J gene segment was required. A rearrangement was called productive if the CDR3 had no stop codons and remained in frame with V and J, and every other rearrangement was called non-productive. Following IMGT convention, CDR3 was defined as the stretch from the second conserved V-encoded cysteine up to the conserved J-encoded phenylalanine. Sequences without an unambiguous match to a single V gene segment were excluded from the earlier analysis of 450 to 650 of the donors. An earlier analysis of 587 of the donors classified V segments as functional when productive rearrangements were above 56.7% and as segregating when the standard deviation between donors was above 5%. A statistical classification framework was built for diagnosing cytomegalovirus status from the catalog of TCR beta chain sequences. In a later analysis, TCR nucleotide sequences were compared against IMGT/GENE-DB human TR gene sequences so that V and J genes could be assigned. The TCRdist pipeline was used in a later analysis to assign CDR3 sequences and most-parsimonious VDJ recombination scenarios. In a later analysis, each TCR beta chain was defined by its CDR3 amino acid sequence together with its V-gene family, and reads without a unique V-gene family were excluded. A later analysis removed roughly 590 highly shared, low-generation-probability nucleotide sequences to deal with suspected cross-contamination and a sequencing artifact. In a later analysis, a clonal expansion index was calculated for each public chain from normalized within-repertoire ranks of inferred template counts. In a later analysis, generation probabilities were computed with a VDJ recombination model fitted to out-of-frame rearrangements, and the resulting probabilities were checked against IGoR. Hypergeometric tests were used in a later analysis to score TCR-TCR, TCR-HLA and TCR-CMV co-occurrence, with a repertoire-size bias correction applied to the TCR pairs. A later analysis estimated false discovery rates by permuting HLA or CMV assignments 20 times. In a later analysis, co-occurring TCRs were grouped using DBSCAN, with TCRdist sequence similarity added in when clustering inside HLA-allele-positive subsets. Repertoires with fewer than 30,000 or more than 120,000 public chains, plus five repertoires with anomalous nucleotide sharing, were excluded from co-occurrence clustering. TCRdb's version of the immuneACCESS table is confined to in-frame rearrangements and falls short of the full clone set. An unresolved V gene accounts for under half of the shortfall where checked; the remainder is of unknown origin. V and J calls and clone size are those listed in that table; D and trimming were worked out from the DNA. This sample has 100,000 to 150,000 clones in its table, and around 80% of those were observed once. Roughly 2% of the sample is held by the ten biggest clonotypes.

The paper's findings and limits, for the study overall: Presence/absence analyses assumed roughly uniform sequencing depth across donors, an assumption that may not hold. At a false discovery rate of 0.05, a later analysis linked roughly 17,000 TCR beta sequences to specific HLA alleles. A later analysis reported that several top co-occurrence clusters appeared linked to parvovirus B19, influenza, CMV and Epstein-Barr virus. Because counts were too low, 15 or so rarely observed V segments, including chromosome 9 orphons, were excluded from the earlier analysis of fewer than 650 of the donors. A few of the identified cytomegalovirus-associated TCR beta chains were confirmed in vitro to be specific for cytomegalovirus antigens. The only immune exposure information available for the cohort was CMV serostatus. The study listed around 160 TCR beta chains as associated with cytomegalovirus. A further reported finding was that TCR beta sequences accurately predicted the HLA-A and HLA-B alleles for most subjects in the first cohort. While some public TCRs were present in many individuals, most TCR sequences turned up only very rarely across donors. An earlier analysis of several hundred of the donors showed that most TCR beta V segments appeared in productive rearrangements either about 87% or about 30% of the time, which broadly matched IMGT annotations. In both the original and validation cohorts, the classifier was reported to diagnose cytomegalovirus status with high specificity and sensitivity. HLA typing was unavailable for some donors at each locus, so association tests used only the typed subset. A later genetic analysis associated a missense DCLRE1C variant with V-gene and J-gene trimming of TCR beta chains, and an independent cohort replicated the association. Compared with the 666-donor mean, donors in an Asian-associated ancestry cluster had fewer N-insertions in productive TCRs, according to a later genetic analysis. A cluster of highly shared sequence variants was judged likely to be a technical artifact of the sequencing pipeline. In a later analysis, most CMV-associated TCR beta chains were found to appear HLA-restricted, with HLA associations seemingly driven largely by CMV exposure. Strong co-occurrence of HLA alleles, especially DR and DQ, made assigning TCR associations to individual alleles difficult. The 87-base-pair reads could not distinguish some IMGT-functional V segments, including TRBV6-2 and TRBV6-3, so those segments were excluded. In a later analysis, HLA-associated TCR beta chains showed more clonal expansion and lower generation probabilities than non-associated chains that were equally common. Linkage disequilibrium might explain the correlated functional status among segregating V segments, but an unknown experimental factor could not be excluded. In this cohort, only TCR beta chains were sequenced, and detectable features were limited by the absence of alpha or paired-chain data. According to the authors, the approach could potentially be generalized to other disease states and immunological phenotypes. In a later analysis, TCR association rates were found to vary across HLA loci, with the most associated TCRs seen for DRB1 alleles and the fewest for HLA-C alleles.

The chain joins TRBV28 to TRBJ2-7; TRBD2 is a weak D gene call, 5 bases matching. The TCR was taken from a man aged 50-60 years in good health and CMV-seronegative. The sample taken for sequencing was PBMCs. The CDR3 here reads CASSNEGYEQYV. The DNA reads TGTGCCAGCAGTAATGAGGGATACGAGCAGTACGTC.